This T cell receptor (beta chain) is drawn from a study of early T cells in non-severe SARS-CoV-2 infection. Study background: From unsorted whole blood, bulk RNA was sequenced, and the chains remained unpaired. Study-level results: Private and CD4 specificities were missed by VDJdb matching, skewed to anti-spike CD8.

Trimming stripped 1 base from V and 6 bases from J, with 7 bases between. This CDR3 has 14 amino acids. This clonotype was seen ten or more times. Its antigen is unidentified. Using its own MiXCR run on the 5' RACE reads, TCRdb lists one record per CDR3 protein. The data contain tens of thousands of distinct CDR3 sequences, about 10% of them singletons. The chain carries TRBV12-3 or TRBV12-4 and TRBJ1-6; D unresolved. The receptor comes from an adult who was a healthcare worker with PCR-confirmed SARS-CoV-2 infection or an uninfected control (not recorded which). Source material: whole blood. CDR3 sequence: CASSLEAGNSPLHF. As DNA, the CDR3 is TGTGCCAGCAGTTTAGAAGCGGGTAATTCACCCCTCCACTTT.